These T cell receptor beta chains were read from a single sample in a study of T cells expressing NK-cell markers. TCRdb re-called the 5' RACE reads and catalogs CDR3 proteins one per entry, DNA excluded. The listing records almost 450,000 distinct CDR3 sequences. Sequenced: blood T cells: a sorted CD56 or NKG2C T cell subset, CD4+ or CD8+ T cells, or bulk PBMC T cells (not recorded which). The source is a woman aged 18-69 years in good health. Each CDR3 is given with its conserved first and last residue.

TRBJ2-1 | TRBV7-2 | 15 | CASSLRTSGSGEQFF
TRBJ2-7 | TRBV27 | 13 | CASSPQGHYEQYF
TRBJ2-4 | TRBV7-2 | 14 | CASSPTQILAIQYF
TRBJ2-3 | TRBV20-1 | 16 | CSATLARGLGTDTQYF
TRBJ2-7 | TRBV20-1 | 14 | CSARGDREAYEQYF
TRBJ2-1 | TRBV20-1 | 14 | CSASQDRPYNDQFF
TRBJ2-7 | TRBV5-6 | 16 | CASSSLWGESSYEQYF
TRBJ2-6 | TRBV14 | 16 | CASSQGIRSGANVLTF
TRBJ2-1 | TRBV19 | 12 | CASSRLRTSQIF
TRBJ2-7 | TRBV19 | 17 | CASSPPPGGSGSSEQYF
TRBJ2-1 | TRBV20-1 | 13 | CSANPSSYNEQFF
TRBJ2-1 | TRBV9 | 16 | CASSASGTRSYNEQFF
TRBJ2-3 | TRBV20-1 | 14 | CSARAGVPTDTQYF
TRBJ2-4 | TRBV18 | 16 | CASSPSSGGAKNIQYF
TRBJ2-7 | TRBV20-1 | 15 | CSASPTSGRLYEQYF
TRBJ2-5 | TRBV18 | 15 | CASSPRASGQETQYF
TRBJ2-2 | TRBV30 | 13 | CASTPGSIGELFF
TRBJ2-1 | TRBV20-1 | 16 | CSAPPADPSSYNEQFF
TRBJ2-3 | TRBV5-4 | 16 | CASSLVLGTSTDTQYF
TRBJ2-1 | TRBV20-1 | 14 | CSASKTSGGSEQFF
TRBJ1-2 | TRBV12-3/TRBV12-4 | 13 | CASRIGQKNGYTF
TRBJ1-1 | TRBV11-2 | 13 | CASSLNGNTEAFF
TRBJ2-3 | TRBV11-1 | 18 | CASSLVFRTSGESDTQYF
TRBJ2-1 | TRBV15 | 15 | CATSRDRDRAHEQFF
TRBJ2-3 | TRBV9 | 17 | CASSVGTSEFRTDTQYF
TRBJ2-1 | TRBV7-3 | 15 | CASSSTSGGTDEQFF
TRBJ2-2 | TRBV5-4 | 16 | CASSFQRSQNTGELFF
TRBJ2-7 | TRBV7-6 | 16 | CASSLGPGGDSYEQYF
TRBJ2-2 | TRBV10-3 | 16 | CAISESVRERGGELFF
TRBJ2-3 | TRBV7-9 | 15 | CASSKGDFSTDTQYF
TRBJ1-2 | TRBV4-1 | 15 | CASSHKNPSGYGYTF
TRBJ2-5 | TRBV7-2 | 16 | CASSQRTGQGQETQYF
TRBJ2-3 | TRBV9 | 16 | CASSALAGSGTDTQYF
TRBJ1-4 | TRBV6-2/TRBV6-3 | 12 | CASSYTPPRAEF
TRBJ2-1 | TRBV13 | 15 | CASSPTSGIGNEQFF
TRBJ2-3 | TRBV20-1 | 13 | CSGKGGPTDTQYF
TRBJ2-3 | TRBV6-5 | 15 | CASSYVGQPGNTQYF
TRBJ2-5 | TRBV6-2/TRBV6-3 | 13 | CASRKGFQETQYF
TRBJ1-2 | TRBV9 | 14 | CASSVGGTGYGYTF
TRBJ2-1 | TRBV20-1 | 14 | CSAEGPGSYNEQFF
TRBJ1-5 | TRBV30 | 12 | CAWSEPNQPQHF
TRBJ1-3 | TRBV30 | 16 | CAWSSGYAITGNTIYF
TRBJ2-2 | TRBV12-3/TRBV12-4 | 13 | CASSGQQTGELFF
TRBJ2-7 | TRBV28 | 13 | CASSFPGGYEQYF
TRBJ2-1 | TRBV24-1 | 15 | CATSDQDRGSDEQFF
TRBJ1-5 | TRBV6-5 | 16 | CASSSTGQGRGQPQHF
TRBJ2-3 | TRBV12-3/TRBV12-4 | 16 | CASSLTEREIPDTQYF